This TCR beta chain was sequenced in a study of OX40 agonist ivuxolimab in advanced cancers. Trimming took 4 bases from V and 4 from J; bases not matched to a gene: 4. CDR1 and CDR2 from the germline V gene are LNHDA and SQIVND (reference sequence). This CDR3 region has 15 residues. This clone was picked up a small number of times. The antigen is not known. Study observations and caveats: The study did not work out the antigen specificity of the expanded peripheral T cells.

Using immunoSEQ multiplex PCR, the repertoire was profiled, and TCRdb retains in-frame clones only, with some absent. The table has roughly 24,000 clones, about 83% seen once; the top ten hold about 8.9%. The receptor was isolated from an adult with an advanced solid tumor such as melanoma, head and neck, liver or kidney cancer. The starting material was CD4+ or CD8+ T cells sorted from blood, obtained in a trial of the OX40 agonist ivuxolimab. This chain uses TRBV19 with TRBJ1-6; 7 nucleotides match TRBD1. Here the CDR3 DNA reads TGTGCCAGTAGTACGTCAGGGGGTTATAATTCACCCCTCCACTTT. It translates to CASSTSGGYNSPLHF.